A single sample gave rise to the 17 T cell receptor beta chains below, sequenced in a study of Ad26.COV2.S vaccination and SARS-CoV-2 variants. Stated treatment: roughly 18 received Ad26.COV2.S at low or high dose, single or two shots; several received placebo; per-sample allocation not given. The study sampled participants on day 63 after the first vaccine or placebo injection. TCRdb keeps only in-frame clones here, not all; method: immunoSEQ multiplex PCR. There are 430,000 or so clones in the sample; over 75% occur only once, and 10% to 15% lies in the top ten. Sequencing used peripheral blood, obtained in a trial of Ad26.COV2.S vaccine versus placebo. The receptors come from a person between 18 and 60 years old who received the Ad26.COV2.S COVID-19 vaccine or a placebo.

V usage is TRBV13 and J usage is TRBJ2-7; perhaps TRBD2 as D (5 bases). The length of the CDR3 is 15 residues. Per the germline V gene, CDR1 is PRHDT and CDR2 is FYEKMQ (reference sequence). Trimming cost V 0 bases and J 0 bases, with 9 bases left between them. The CDR3 here is CASSLGSGSSYEQYF. The CDR3 nucleotides are TGTGCCAGCAGCTTAGGGTCTGGGAGCTCCTACGAGCAGTACTTC. The variable domain in full, with the rest retrieved from reference TRBV13 and TRBJ2-7, is AAGVIQSPRHLIKEKRETATLKCYPIPRHDTVYWYQQGPGQDPQFLISFYEKMQSDKGSIPDRFSAQQFSDYHSELNMSSLELGDSALYFCASSLGSGSSYEQYFGPGTRLTVT.

The chain carries TRBV9 and TRBJ1-2; perhaps TRBD1 as D (6 bases). This CDR3 is built from 13 residues. V lost 6 bases and J lost 8, with 17 bases in between. CDR1 and CDR2 (germline): SGDLS, YYNGEE. The CDR3 loop is CASNRAGFGGYTF. CDR3 in DNA: TGTGCCAGCAACAGGGCAGGGTTTGGGGGCTACACCTTC.

This clone has a single count. V and J are TRBV11-2 and TRBJ2-5; possibly TRBD2 for D (6 bases). The CDR3 is 12 amino acids. The germline V and J ends were trimmed by 3 bases and 5 bases, with 7 bases remaining between them. CDR1 is SGHAT, CDR2 FQNNGV, per germline. The DNA of the CDR3 is TGTGCCAGCAGCTTGAGCGGGGAGACCCAGTACTTC. It translates to CASSLSGETQYF.

J is TRBJ1-5 and V is TRBV27; D remains unclear. Germline lookup yields CDR1 MNHEY and CDR2 SMNVEV (reference sequence). The V end was cut by 4 bases, the J end by 6 bases, with 10 bases between. The length of the CDR3 is 13 residues. For the CDR3, the DNA is TGTGCCAGCAGTTCGCGGGCGATTCAGCCCCAGCATTTT. Translating it yields CASSSRAIQPQHF.

The chain links TRBV7-6 to TRBJ2-1; 12 bases align to TRBD2. This CDR3 region has 16 residues. The germline CDR1 and CDR2 sequences are SGHVS and FNYEAQ. The ends lost 4 bases at V and 3 bases at J; junction bases unmatched: 4. The CDR3 nucleotides are TGTGCCAGCAGCTACGGACTAGCGGGGAACTACAATGAGCAGTTCTTC. Translated, it gives CASSYGLAGNYNEQFF.

The chain employs TRBV28 and TRBJ1-5, with no clear D. The germline CDR1 and CDR2 sequences are MDHEN and SYDVKM. V was clipped by 3 bases and J by 4 bases, with 4 bases between them. This CDR3 region has 12 residues. In DNA form, the CDR3 reads TGTGCCAGCAGTTTCGGGAATCAGCCCCAGCATTTT. It is translated as CASSFGNQPQHF.

In DNA, the CDR3 is TGTGCCAGCAGTTACCCCCTTGGGGAGGCTGGAAACACCATATATTTT. It is translated as CASSYPLGEAGNTIYF. V gene TRBV28 combines with J gene TRBJ1-3; no clear D. The V end was cut by 4 bases, the J end by 2 bases, with 15 bases between. Germline CDR1 reads MDHEN; CDR2 reads SYDVKM. The CDR3 covers 16 residues.

This chain uses TRBV29-1 with TRBJ2-1, with 9 bases fitting TRBD2. Germline V gene lookup returns CDR1 SQVTM and CDR2 ANQGSEA. The CDR3 is made up of 15 amino acids. The junction had 12 bases not matched to a gene; V was cut back by 8 bases and J by 4 bases. The CDR3 sequence is CSTSPTSGLYNEQFF. CDR3 DNA: TGCAGCACCAGTCCGACTAGCGGATTATACAATGAGCAGTTCTTC.

CDR3 loop: CASSGWDRQPGELFF. The CDR3 DNA sequence: TGCGCCAGCAGCGGCTGGGACCGCCAACCCGGGGAGCTGTTTTTT. The V call is TRBV5-1, the J call TRBJ2-2; D possibly matches TRBD1 or TRBD2 (5 bases each). The CDR3 is 15 amino acids. V was cut by 4 bases and J by 6 bases, with 16 bases left in between. Looked up from germline, CDR1 is SGHRS and CDR2 is YFSETQ.

Regarding this clone: At the DNA level, this CDR3 is encoded by other sequences in the same sample as well. V is TRBV5-4 and J is TRBJ2-5; D unresolved. V lost 4 bases to trimming and J lost 1 base, with 2 bases between them. Germline CDR1 reads SGHNT; CDR2 reads YYREEE (reference sequence). This CDR3 has 11 residues. The CDR3 sequence: CASSSQETQYF. CDR3 coding DNA: TGTGCCAGCAGCAGCCAAGAGACCCAGTACTTC.

The gene calls are TRBV2 and TRBJ2-2; either TRBD1 or TRBD2 may supply D (5 bases each). There are 14 residues in the CDR3. Germline V CDR1 and CDR2: SNHLY, FYNNEI. V lost 5 bases and J lost 6, with 13 bases in between. The CDR3 is CASSRILGAGELFF. The CDR3 bases are TGTGCCAGCAGTAGGATCCTGGGGGCCGGGGAGCTGTTTTTT.

The J gene is TRBJ2-3, the V gene TRBV5-4, with D possibly being TRBD1 (5 bases). The V end was cut by 2 bases, the J end by 3 bases, with 10 bases between. The CDR3 is made up of 14 amino acids. The germline V gene has CDR1 SGHNT and CDR2 YYREEE (reference sequence). The chain's CDR3 is CASSFRDRTDTQYF. CDR3 sequence (DNA): TGTGCCAGCAGCTTCAGGGATCGTACAGATACGCAGTATTTT.

The V gene is TRBV6-5, the J gene TRBJ2-7; 10 bases are shared with TRBD1. Germline V lookup: CDR1 MNHEY, CDR2 SVGAGI. The CDR3 is 15 amino acids. With 6 bases clipped from V and 3 bases from J, the junction kept 8 bases outside the gene matches. The CDR3 nucleotides are TGTGCCAGCAGATACGGGACAGGGGACATCTACGAGCAGTACTTC. This translates into CASRYGTGDIYEQYF.

The J gene is TRBJ2-2, the V gene TRBV27, with D unclear. CDR1 is MNHEY and CDR2 is SMNVEV in the germline V gene (reference sequence). This CDR3 contains 12 residues. V was cut by 6 bases and J by 7 bases, with 9 bases left in between. CDR3 protein: CASRMDSGELFF. The DNA for the CDR3 is TGTGCCAGCAGGATGGATAGCGGGGAGCTGTTTTTT.

This chain uses TRBV6-5 with TRBJ2-2, with no clear D. V was clipped by 6 bases and J by 6 bases, with 5 bases between them. Germline V gene data show CDR1 as MNHEY and CDR2 as SVGAGI. This CDR3 spans 11 amino acids. CDR3 nucleotides: TGTGCCAGCAGAGTAGCCGGGGAGCTGTTTTTT. Amino acids: CASRVAGELFF.

This chain links TRBV28 with TRBJ2-2, with 11 bases aligning to TRBD2. The CDR3 length is 14 residues. Germline trimming cut 7 bases from V and 4 bases from J; bases unmatched to any gene: 2. The V gene's germline CDR1 is MDHEN and CDR2 SYDVKM. CDR3: CASKLAGGTGELFF. CDR3 in DNA: TGTGCCAGCAAGCTAGCGGGGGGCACCGGGGAGCTGTTTTTT.

The gene calls are TRBV27 and TRBJ1-2; perhaps TRBD1 as D (5 bases). The CDR3 is made up of 13 amino acids. Germline CDR1 reads MNHEY; CDR2 reads SMNVEV (reference sequence). Trimming left V 6 bases short and J 8 bases short, with 16 bases between. As DNA, the CDR3 is TGTGCCAGCAGCCAATCCCAGGGTGGCGGCTACACCTTC. It translates to CASSQSQGGGYTF.